A single sample gave rise to the 3 T cell receptor beta chains below, sequenced in a study of breast tumors, draining lymph nodes, adjacent tissues. Samples came from axillary lymph nodes draining the breast cancer. MiXCR, run by TCRdb on the multiplex PCR reads, gives a single entry per CDR3 protein. The sample holds 150,000 to 200,000 distinct CDR3 sequences, about 34% seen once. The source material was axillary lymph node tissue. These receptors all come from a female donor with breast cancer. Some clones in this sample may be carry-over from other donors' samples.

J is TRBJ1-2 and V is TRBV7-8; D is perhaps TRBD1 (6 bases). V shed 5 bases and J shed 8 bases, with 12 bases lying between them. This CDR3 comprises 12 residues. Germline assignment: CDR1 SGHVS and CDR2 FQNEAQ. CDR3 bases: TGTGCCAGCAGCGCGACAGGAACGGGCTACACCTTC. Translated: CASSATGTGYTF.

This clonotype was counted ten times or more. The V gene is TRBV20-1, the J gene TRBJ2-3, with 9 bases that match TRBD1. With V trimmed by 3 bases and J by 6 bases, 13 bases remained unmatched. Germline loops: CDR1 DFQATT, CDR2 SNEGSKA (reference sequence). The CDR3 contains 16 residues. CDR3 sequence: CSARAPGTGWSDTQYF. The CDR3 DNA sequence: TGCAGTGCTAGGGCCCCCGGGACAGGGTGGTCGGATACGCAGTATTTT.

This clonotype was observed at least ten times. This CDR3 is CASSQSYEQYF. CDR3 DNA sequence: TGTGCCAGCAGCCAAAGCTACGAGCAGTACTTC. The rearrangement links TRBV14 to TRBJ2-7; D not resolved. Germline V gene lookup returns CDR1 SGHDN and CDR2 FVKESK. V shed 2 bases and J shed 3 bases, with 2 bases lying between them. This CDR3 has 11 residues.